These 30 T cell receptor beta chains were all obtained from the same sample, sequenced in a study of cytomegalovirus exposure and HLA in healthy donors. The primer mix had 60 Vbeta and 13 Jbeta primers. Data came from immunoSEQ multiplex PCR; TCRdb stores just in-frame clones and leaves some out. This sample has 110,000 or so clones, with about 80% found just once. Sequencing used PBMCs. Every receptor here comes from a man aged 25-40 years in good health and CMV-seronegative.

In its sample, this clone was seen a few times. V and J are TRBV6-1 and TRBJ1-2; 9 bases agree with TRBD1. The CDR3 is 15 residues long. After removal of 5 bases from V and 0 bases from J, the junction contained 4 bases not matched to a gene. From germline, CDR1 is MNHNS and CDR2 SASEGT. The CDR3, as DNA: TGTGCCAGCAGTCGACGACAGGGGGCTAACTATGGCTACACCTTC. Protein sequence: CASSRRQGANYGYTF.

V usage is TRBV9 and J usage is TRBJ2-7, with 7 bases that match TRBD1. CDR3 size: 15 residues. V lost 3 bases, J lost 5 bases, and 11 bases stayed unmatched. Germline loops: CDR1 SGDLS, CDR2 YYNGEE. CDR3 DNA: TGTGCCAGCAGCGCTTTGACAGGGAGTCCCAACGAGCAGTACTTC. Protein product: CASSALTGSPNEQYF.

Here the CDR3 reads CASSLTQGNKNIQYF. The CDR3 DNA reads TGCGCCAGCAGCTTGACACAGGGTAACAAAAACATTCAGTACTTC. The chain carries TRBV5-1 and TRBJ2-4, with a possible D match to TRBD1 (6 bases). The CDR3 totals 15 residues. Per germline, CDR1 SGHRS and CDR2 YFSETQ. V dropped 1 base and J dropped 3 bases, with 11 bases sitting between them.

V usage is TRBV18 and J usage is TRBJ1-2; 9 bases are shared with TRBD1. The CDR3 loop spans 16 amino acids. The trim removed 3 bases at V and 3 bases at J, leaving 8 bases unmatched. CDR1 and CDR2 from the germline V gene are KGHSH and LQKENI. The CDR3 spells CASSPASGQGYYGYTF. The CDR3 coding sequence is TGTGCCAGCTCACCCGCCTCGGGACAGGGTTACTATGGCTACACCTTC.

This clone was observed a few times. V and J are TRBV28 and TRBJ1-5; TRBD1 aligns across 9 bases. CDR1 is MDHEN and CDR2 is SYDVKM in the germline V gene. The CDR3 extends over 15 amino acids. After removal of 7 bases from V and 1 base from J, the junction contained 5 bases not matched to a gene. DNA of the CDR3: TGTGCCAGCAACACAGGGGGCGACAGCAATCAGCCCCAGCATTTT. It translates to CASNTGGDSNQPQHF. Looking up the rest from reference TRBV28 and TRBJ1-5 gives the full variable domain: DVKVTQSSRYLVKRTGEKVFLECVQDMDHENMFWYRQDPGLGLRLIYFSYDVKMKEKGDIPEGYSVSREKKERFSLILESASTNQTSMYLCASNTGGDSNQPQHFGDGTRLSIL.

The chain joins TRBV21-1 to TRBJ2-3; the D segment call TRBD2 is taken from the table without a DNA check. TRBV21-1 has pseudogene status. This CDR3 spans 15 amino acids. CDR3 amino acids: CAEGGATPRTDTQYF. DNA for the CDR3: TGTGCCGAAGGGGGGGCAACCCCGAGGACAGATACGCAGTATTTT.

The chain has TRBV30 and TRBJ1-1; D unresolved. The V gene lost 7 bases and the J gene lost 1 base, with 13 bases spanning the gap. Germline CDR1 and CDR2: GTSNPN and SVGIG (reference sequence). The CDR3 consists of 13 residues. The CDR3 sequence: CALDFRQNTEAFF. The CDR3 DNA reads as TGTGCCTTAGATTTCAGGCAGAACACTGAAGCTTTCTTT.

This CDR3 is CASSIRDSRDEKLFF. CDR3 DNA: TGTGCCAGCAGCATCCGGGACAGTCGGGATGAAAAACTGTTTTTT. The chain couples TRBV5-6 to TRBJ1-4; 7 bases fit TRBD1. The junction had 9 bases not matched to a gene; V was cut back by 4 bases and J by 6 bases. Germline V CDR1 and CDR2: SGHDT, YYEEEE. The CDR3 extends over 15 amino acids.

The DNA of the CDR3 is TGCGCCAGCAGCTTGGCAGGGTCTGGGGCCAACGTCCTGACTTTC. It specifies CASSLAGSGANVLTF. The V gene is TRBV5-1, the J gene TRBJ2-6; tentative D call: TRBD1 (5 bases). The V end lost 0 bases, the J end lost 1 base, and 5 bases lay between the germline ends. Per the germline V gene, CDR1 is SGHRS and CDR2 is YFSETQ. The CDR3 extends over 15 amino acids.

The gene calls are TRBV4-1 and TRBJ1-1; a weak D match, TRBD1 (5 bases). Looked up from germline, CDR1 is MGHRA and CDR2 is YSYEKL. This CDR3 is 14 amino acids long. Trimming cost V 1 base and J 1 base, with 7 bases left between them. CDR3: CASSQAGSNTEAFF. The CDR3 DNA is TGCGCCAGCAGCCAAGCAGGGTCGAACACTGAAGCTTTCTTT.

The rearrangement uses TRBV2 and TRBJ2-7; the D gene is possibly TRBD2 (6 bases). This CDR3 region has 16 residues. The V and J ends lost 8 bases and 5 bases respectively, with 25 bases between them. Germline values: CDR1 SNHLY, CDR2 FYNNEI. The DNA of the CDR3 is TGTGCCAGCTTCGGGAGAGACAACCGCGGTGGGAACGAGCAGTACTTC. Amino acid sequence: CASFGRDNRGGNEQYF.

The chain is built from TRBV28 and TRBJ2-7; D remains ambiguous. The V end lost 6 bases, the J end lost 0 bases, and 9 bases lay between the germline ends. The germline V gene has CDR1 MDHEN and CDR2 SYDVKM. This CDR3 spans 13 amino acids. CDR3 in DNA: TGTGCCAGCAGAGCCACAGACTCCTACGAGCAGTACTTC. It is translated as CASRATDSYEQYF.

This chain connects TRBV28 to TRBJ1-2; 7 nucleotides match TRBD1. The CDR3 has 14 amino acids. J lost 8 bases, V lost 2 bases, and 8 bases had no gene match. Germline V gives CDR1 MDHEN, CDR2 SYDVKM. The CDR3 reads CASSLGTEARGYTF. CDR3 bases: TGTGCCAGCAGTTTAGGGACAGAGGCTCGGGGCTACACCTTC.

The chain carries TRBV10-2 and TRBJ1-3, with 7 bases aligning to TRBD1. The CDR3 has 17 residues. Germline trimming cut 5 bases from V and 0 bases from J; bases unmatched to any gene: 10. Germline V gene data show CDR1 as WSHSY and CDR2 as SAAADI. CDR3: CASSHSPSGGSGNTIYF. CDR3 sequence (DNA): TGCGCCAGCAGTCATTCCCCCTCAGGGGGCTCTGGAAACACCATATATTTT.

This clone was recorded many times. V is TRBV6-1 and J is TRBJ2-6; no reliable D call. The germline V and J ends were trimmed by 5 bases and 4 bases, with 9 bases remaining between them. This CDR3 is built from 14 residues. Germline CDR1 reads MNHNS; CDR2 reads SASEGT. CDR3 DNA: TGTGCCAGCAGTTTCGGGTTGGGGGCCAACGTCCTGACTTTC. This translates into CASSFGLGANVLTF.

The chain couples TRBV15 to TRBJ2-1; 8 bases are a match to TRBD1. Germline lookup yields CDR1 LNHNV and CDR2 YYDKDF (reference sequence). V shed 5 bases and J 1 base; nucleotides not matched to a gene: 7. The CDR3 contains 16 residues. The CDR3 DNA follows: TGTGCCACCAGCGGACCAAGACAGGGGTCCTACAATGAGCAGTTCTTC. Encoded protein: CATSGPRQGSYNEQFF.

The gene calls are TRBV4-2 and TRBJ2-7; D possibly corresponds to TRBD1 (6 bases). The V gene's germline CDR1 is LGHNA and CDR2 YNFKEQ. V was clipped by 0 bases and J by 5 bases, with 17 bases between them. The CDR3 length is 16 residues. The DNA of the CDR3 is TGTGCCAGCAGCCAAGATTTGGGCAGGGGTGGTCACGAGCAGTACTTC. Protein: CASSQDLGRGGHEQYF.

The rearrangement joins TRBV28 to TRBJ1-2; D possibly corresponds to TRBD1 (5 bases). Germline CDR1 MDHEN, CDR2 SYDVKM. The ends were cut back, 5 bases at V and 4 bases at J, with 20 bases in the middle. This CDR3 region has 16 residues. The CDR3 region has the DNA TGTGCCAGCAGTAATACTAAACAGGATTTTGTCTATGGCTACACCTTC. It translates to CASSNTKQDFVYGYTF.

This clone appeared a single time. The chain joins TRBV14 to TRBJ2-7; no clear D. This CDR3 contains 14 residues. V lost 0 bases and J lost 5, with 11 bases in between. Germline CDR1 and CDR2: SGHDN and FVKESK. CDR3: CASSQDWRVHEQYF. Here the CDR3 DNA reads TGTGCCAGCAGCCAAGATTGGAGAGTTCACGAGCAGTACTTC.

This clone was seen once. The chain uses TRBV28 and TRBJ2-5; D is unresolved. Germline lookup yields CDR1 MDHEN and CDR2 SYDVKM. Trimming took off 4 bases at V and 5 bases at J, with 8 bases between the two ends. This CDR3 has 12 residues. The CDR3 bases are TGTGCCAGCAGTTACCTCGAGGAGACCCAGTACTTC. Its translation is CASSYLEETQYF.

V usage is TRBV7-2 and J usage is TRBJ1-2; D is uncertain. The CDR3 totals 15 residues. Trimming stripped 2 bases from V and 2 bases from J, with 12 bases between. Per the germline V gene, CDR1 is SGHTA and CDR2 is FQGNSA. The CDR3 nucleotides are TGTGCCAGCAGCTTAAGTGAGGAACCAAACTATGGCTACACCTTC. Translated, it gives CASSLSEEPNYGYTF.

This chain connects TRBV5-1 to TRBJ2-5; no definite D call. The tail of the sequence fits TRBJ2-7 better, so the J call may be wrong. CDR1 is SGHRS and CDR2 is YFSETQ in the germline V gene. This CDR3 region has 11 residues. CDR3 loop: CASSDSYEQYF. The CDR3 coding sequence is TGCGCCAGCAGCGACTCCTACGAGCAGTACTTC.

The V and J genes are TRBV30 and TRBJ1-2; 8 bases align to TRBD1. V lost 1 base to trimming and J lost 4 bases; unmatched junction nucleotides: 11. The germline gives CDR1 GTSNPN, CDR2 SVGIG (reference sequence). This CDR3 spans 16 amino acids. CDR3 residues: CAWSGRSRQGSYGYTF. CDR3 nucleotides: TGTGCCTGGAGTGGCCGAAGCAGACAGGGGAGCTATGGCTACACCTTC.

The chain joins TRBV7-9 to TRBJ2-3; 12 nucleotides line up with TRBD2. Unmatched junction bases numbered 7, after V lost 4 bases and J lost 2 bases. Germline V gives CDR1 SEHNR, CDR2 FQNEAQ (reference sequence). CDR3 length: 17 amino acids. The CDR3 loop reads CASSSRTSGTNTDTQYF. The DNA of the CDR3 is TGTGCCAGCAGCTCCCGGACTAGCGGGACCAACACAGATACGCAGTATTTT. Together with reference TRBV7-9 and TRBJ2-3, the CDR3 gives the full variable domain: DTGVSQNPRHKITKRGQNVTFRCDPISEHNRLYWYRQTLGQGPEFLTYFQNEAQLEKSRLLSDRFSAERPKGSFSTLEIQRTEQGDSAMYLCASSSRTSGTNTDTQYFGPGTRLTVL.

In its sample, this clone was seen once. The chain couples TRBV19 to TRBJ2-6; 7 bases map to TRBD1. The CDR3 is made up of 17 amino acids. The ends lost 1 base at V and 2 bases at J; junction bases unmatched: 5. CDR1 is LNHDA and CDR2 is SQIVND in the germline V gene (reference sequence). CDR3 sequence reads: CASSIGTGEAGANVLTF. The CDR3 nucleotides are TGTGCCAGTAGTATAGGGACAGGAGAAGCTGGGGCCAACGTCCTGACTTTC.

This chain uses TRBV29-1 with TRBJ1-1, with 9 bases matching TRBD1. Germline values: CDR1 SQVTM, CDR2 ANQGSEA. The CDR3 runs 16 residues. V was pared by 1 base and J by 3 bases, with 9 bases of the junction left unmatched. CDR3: CSVEGSDRGEDTEAFF. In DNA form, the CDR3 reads TGCAGCGTTGAAGGTTCGGACAGGGGAGAGGACACTGAAGCTTTCTTT. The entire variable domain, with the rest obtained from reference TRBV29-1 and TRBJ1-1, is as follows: SAVISQKPSRDICQRGTSLTIQCQVDSQVTMMFWYRQQPGQSLTLIATANQGSEATYESGFVIDKFPISRPNLTFSTLTVSNMSPEDSSIYLCSVEGSDRGEDTEAFFGQGTRLTVV.

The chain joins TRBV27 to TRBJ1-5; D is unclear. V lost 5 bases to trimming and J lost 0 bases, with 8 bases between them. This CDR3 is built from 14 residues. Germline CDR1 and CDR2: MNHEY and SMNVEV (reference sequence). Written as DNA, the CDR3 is TGTGCCAGCAGTCGAGGGAATAGCAATCAGCCCCAGCATTTT. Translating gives CASSRGNSNQPQHF.

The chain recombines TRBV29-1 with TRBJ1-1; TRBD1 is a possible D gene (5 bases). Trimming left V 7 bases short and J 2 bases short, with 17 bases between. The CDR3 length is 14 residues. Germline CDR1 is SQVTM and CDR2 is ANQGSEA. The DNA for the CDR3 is TGCAGCGCCTACAGGAGTGTAAGAAACACTGAAGCTTTCTTT. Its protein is CSAYRSVRNTEAFF.

In DNA form, the CDR3 reads TGCGCCAGCAGCTTTCAAGCGGGAGGTTTGTACAATGAGCAGTTCTTC. Protein sequence: CASSFQAGGLYNEQFF. The J gene is TRBJ2-1, the V gene TRBV5-1; 9 bases line up with TRBD2. With 2 bases clipped from V and 4 bases from J, the junction kept 7 bases outside the gene matches. This CDR3 is built from 16 residues. The germline V gene has CDR1 SGHRS and CDR2 YFSETQ.

CDR3 coding DNA: TGTGCCAGCGGAGAGGGGGGGGCCGGCGAGCAGTACTTC. This codes for CASGEGGAGEQYF. The rearrangement links TRBV6-5 to TRBJ2-7; D may be TRBD2 (7 bases). Germline CDR1 is MNHEY and CDR2 is SVGAGI. The CDR3 runs to 13 residues. V was pared by 8 bases and J by 6 bases, with 17 bases between.